Below, 3 T cell receptor beta chains from the same sample are listed, as sequenced in a study of T cell responses to AZD1222 COVID-19 vaccine. Assay: immunoSEQ multiplex PCR; the TCRdb copy retains only in-frame clones and omits some. Among around 88,000 clones listed, approximately 91% were seen once. Sequencing used peripheral blood, obtained on day 0 of AZD1222 vaccination. The receptors stem from an adult in good health.

V and J are TRBV7-2 and TRBJ2-3, with 7 bases identical to TRBD2. CDR1 and CDR2 (germline): SGHTA, FQGNSA. The CDR3 length is 15 residues. V lost 8 bases and J lost 0; bases outside the gene matches: 8. The CDR3 sequence is CASDNQRGSTDTQYF. The CDR3 coding sequence is TGTGCCAGCGACAACCAGCGGGGTAGCACAGATACGCAGTATTTT. The variable domain in full, with the rest retrieved from reference TRBV7-2 and TRBJ2-3, is GAGVSQSPSNKVTEKGKDVELRCDPISGHTALYWYRQSLGQGLEFLIYFQGNSAPDKSGLPSDRFSAERTGGSVSTLTIQRTQQEDSAVYLCASDNQRGSTDTQYFGPGTRLTVL.

The rearrangement links TRBV3-1 (or the pseudogene TRBV3-2) to TRBJ1-6, with 10 bases that match TRBD1. Germline V CDR1 and CDR2: LGHDT, YNNKEL (reference sequence). V was pared by 3 bases and J by 10 bases, with 3 bases of the junction left unmatched. The CDR3 is 14 amino acids. CDR3 DNA: TGTGCCAGCAGCCATGGGACAGGGGAATCACCCCTCCACTTT. Translating it yields CASSHGTGESPLHF.

This chain's CDR3 is CASSLTTAGQFF. The DNA for the CDR3 is TGTGCCAGCAGCTTGACTACCGCTGGGCAGTTCTTC. The J gene is TRBJ2-1, the V gene TRBV7-9; maybe TRBD2 (5 bases). Germline lookup yields CDR1 SEHNR and CDR2 FQNEAQ (reference sequence). This CDR3 comprises 12 residues. V lost 3 bases and J 12 bases, leaving 12 bases between the germline ends.